Below, 3 T cell receptor beta chains from the same sample are listed, as sequenced in a study of T cells in Graves' hyperthyroidism and ophthalmopathy. RNA transcripts gave rise to amplified TCR beta CDR3 regions. With the HTBI primer set, the TCR CDR3 went through a first round of RT-PCR. A single record per CDR3 protein comes from TCRdb applying MiXCR to the multiplex PCR reads. Of some 440,000 distinct CDR3 sequences in the sample, 15% to 18% were seen once. Sequenced input: blood. These TCRs come from a woman under 30 with Graves' hyperthyroidism.

With respect to this clonotype: With a much larger clone just one base away, this may be a read error. This sequence joins TRBV24-1 and TRBJ2-5; TRBD1 aligns across 12 bases. The germline gives CDR1 KGHDR, CDR2 SFDVKD. The CDR3 is 19 residues long. The CDR3 region is CATSDSFPGQGASQEAQYF. DNA of the CDR3: TGTGCCACCAGTGATTCTTTCCCGGGACAGGGGGCTTCCCAAGAGGCCCAGTACTTC.

In its sample, this clonotype was seen a few times. This chain connects TRBV27 to TRBJ2-3; 13 bases fit TRBD2. Germline trimming cut 5 bases from V and 2 bases from J; bases unmatched to any gene: 4. Germline values: CDR1 MNHEY, CDR2 SMNVEV (reference sequence). This CDR3 has 16 residues. CDR3 DNA: TGTGCCAGCAGTCATGGGACTAGCGGGGCCACAGATACGCAGTATTTT. It is translated as CASSHGTSGATDTQYF.

This sequence joins TRBV5-1 and TRBJ1-2, with 7 nucleotides matching TRBD1. V trimming: 4 bases; J trimming: 0 bases; junction bases outside the gene matches: 6. The germline gives CDR1 SGHRS, CDR2 YFSETQ. CDR3 length: 15 amino acids. CDR3 DNA sequence: TGCGCCAGCAGCGACAACAGGGGAGCTAACTATGGCTACACCTTC. Protein sequence: CASSDNRGANYGYTF.